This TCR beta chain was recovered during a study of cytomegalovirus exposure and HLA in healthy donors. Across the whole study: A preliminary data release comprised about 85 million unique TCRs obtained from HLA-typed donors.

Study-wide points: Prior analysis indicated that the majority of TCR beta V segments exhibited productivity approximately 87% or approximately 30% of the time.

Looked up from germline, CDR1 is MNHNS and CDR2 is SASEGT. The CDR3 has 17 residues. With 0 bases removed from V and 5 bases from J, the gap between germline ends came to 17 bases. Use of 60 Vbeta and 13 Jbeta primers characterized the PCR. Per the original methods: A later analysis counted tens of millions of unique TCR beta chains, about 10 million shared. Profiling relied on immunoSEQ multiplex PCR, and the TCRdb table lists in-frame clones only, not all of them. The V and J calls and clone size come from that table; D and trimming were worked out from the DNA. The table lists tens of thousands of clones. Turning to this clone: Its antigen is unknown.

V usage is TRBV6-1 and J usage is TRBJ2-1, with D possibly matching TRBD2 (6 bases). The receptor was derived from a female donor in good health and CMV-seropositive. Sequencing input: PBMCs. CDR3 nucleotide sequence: TGTGCCAGCAGTGAAGCGCGGGACTCGGCCACCGACAATGAGCAGTTCTTC. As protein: CASSEARDSATDNEQFF.